This T cell receptor beta chain appears in the sequencing data of a study of blood T cell repertoires in COVID-19. At the level of the study: COVID-19 samples collected from the United States, Italy and Spain covered acute and convalescent phases. T cells, B-cell-depleted T cells, or PBMCs supplied cDNA or gDNA.

Per the study methods: Reference gene primer amplification gave nucleated cell count estimates. Measured with immunoSEQ multiplex PCR; TCRdb has only the in-frame clones, and not every one. V, J and clone size are those of that table, while D and trimming were read from the DNA. The sample holds hundreds of thousands of clones, around nine tenths seen once. The CDR3 totals 11 residues. Germline-derived CDR1 and CDR2 are SEHNR and FQNEAQ (reference sequence). V was clipped by 1 base and J by 14 bases, with 6 bases between them. The sequence derives from a woman aged 60 to 75 who had recovered from COVID-19. The chain carries TRBV7-9 and TRBJ1-6; D might be TRBD1 (5 bases). What was sequenced was peripheral blood. The CDR3 bases are TGTGCCAGCAGCTTAGAGGGGACCCTCCACTTT. Protein product: CASSLEGTLHF.